This is a list of T cell receptor beta chains from one sample in a study of T cell responses to AZD1222 COVID-19 vaccine. Sequencing was performed with immunoSEQ multiplex PCR; in TCRdb, only in-frame clones are kept and a portion is missing. The data contain 200,000 or so clones, about 94% of them seen just once; the ten biggest clones take up about 9.2%. Sample: peripheral blood, taken on day 0 of AZD1222 vaccination. The receptors were gathered from an adult in good health. CDR3s include the opening cysteine and the closing phenylalanine or tryptophan. A D gene is named only where the DNA matches it firmly. Rows may omit the clone size; those that give it use once, few, many or a size class.

>TRBV4-1|-|-|TRBJ1-1
TGCGCCAGTGGGCCCGGGCCAAAGGATGAAGCTTTCTTT
CASGPGPKDEAFF
>TRBV28|-|-|TRBJ2-3
TGTGCCAGCAGTTCCTCAAGACAGACTACAGATACGCAGTATTTT
CASSSSRQTTDTQYF
>TRBV7-9|-|few|TRBJ1-2
TGTGCCAGCAGCTTAGATAATCGGGACGAGTATGGCTACACCTTC
CASSLDNRDEYGYTF
>TRBV20-1|TRBD1|-|TRBJ1-5
TGCAGTGCTAGTGGGACAGGCAATCAGCCCCAGCATTTT
CSASGTGNQPQHF
>TRBV28|-|once|TRBJ1-5
TGTGCCAGCAGCCGGGACCGCAGCAATCAGCCCCAGCATTTT
CASSRDRSNQPQHF
>TRBV27|-|-|TRBJ2-1
TGTGCCAGCAGTTTTGGCCAGTCCTACAATGAGCAGTTCTTC
CASSFGQSYNEQFF
>TRBV30|-|-|TRBJ2-1
TGTGCCTGGGCCACCGGGACTGCGGCGTCAAACGGCAATGAGCAGTTCTTC
CAWATGTAASNGNEQFF
>TRBV6-2/TRBV6-3|-|-|TRBJ2-7
TGTGCCAGCAGTTCCTCGGAAGGGCCCACCTACGAGCAGTACTTC
CASSSSEGPTYEQYF
>TRBV11-2|-|-|TRBJ1-3
TGTGCCAGCAGCCATACAGGGGGAAACACCATATATTTT
CASSHTGGNTIYF
>TRBV20-1|-|few|TRBJ1-1
TGCAGTGACAGCAGGGGTGAAGCTTTCTTT
CSDSRGEAFF
>TRBV19|-|-|TRBJ1-1
TGTGCCAGTAGTCTTAATACCGGGAGGAACACTGAAGCTTTCTTT
CASSLNTGRNTEAFF
>TRBV19|-|-|TRBJ2-1
TGTGCCAGTAGTACCGGTCCGGGGAACGGGCCTTACAATGAGCAGTTCTTC
CASSTGPGNGPYNEQFF
>TRBV6-1|-|-|TRBJ1-2
TGTGCCAGCAGTGAATTGTCCAGGGGCCCAATCCTCTATGGCTACACCTTC
CASSELSRGPILYGYTF
>TRBV15|TRBD1|-|TRBJ2-7
TGTGCCACCAGCAGTCCCGGGACAGGGGGCGCGATGAACGAGCAGTACTTC
CATSSPGTGGAMNEQYF
>TRBV27|-|-|TRBJ1-5
TGTGCCAGCAGTCCGCTGGGAGTGCATAGCAATCAGCCCCAGCATTTT
CASSPLGVHSNQPQHF
>TRBV28|-|-|TRBJ2-7
TGTGCCAGCAGTTTATTTGGATACGAGCAGTACTTC
CASSLFGYEQYF
>TRBV7-3|TRBD2|-|TRBJ2-1
TGTGCCAGCAGCACCCTAGCGGGTGCGGGGAATGAGCAGTTCTTC
CASSTLAGAGNEQFF
>TRBV19|TRBD2|-|TRBJ2-1
TGTGCCACCGGACTAGCGCCCTACAATGAGCAGTTCTTC
CATGLAPYNEQFF
>TRBV7-2|-|-|TRBJ2-1
TGTGCCAGCAGCTCCCGACCCGACGTCGAGCAGTTCTTC
CASSSRPDVEQFF
>TRBV28|-|-|TRBJ2-1
TGTGCCAGCAGTTTGACTCGGAGTGAGCAGTTCTTC
CASSLTRSEQFF
>TRBV5-1|TRBD1|-|TRBJ2-3
TGCGCCAGCAGCCCAGCGGGACAGGGGAGGGATACGCAGTATTTT
CASSPAGQGRDTQYF
>TRBV11-2|-|-|TRBJ2-6
TGTGCCAGCAGGTTACCTGGGGCCAACGTCCTGACTTTC
CASRLPGANVLTF
>TRBV18|-|-|TRBJ1-5
TGTGCCAGCTCACTAACAGGATTCAATCAGCCCCAGCATTTT
CASSLTGFNQPQHF
>TRBV6-1|-|-|TRBJ1-5
TGTGCCAGCAGTGAAGGTATACAGCCCCAGCATTTT
CASSEGIQPQHF
>TRBV29-1|-|-|TRBJ2-5
TGCAGCGCCCGGGACTTACGAGGGGAGACCCAGTACTTC
CSARDLRGETQYF
>TRBV15|-|-|TRBJ2-3
TGTGCCACCAGCAGAGATCCCTCCCCCACAGATACGCAGTATTTT
CATSRDPSPTDTQYF
>TRBV4-1|-|-|TRBJ1-2
TGCGCCAGCAGCCAAGACCTGCGGGATCCCTACACCTTC
CASSQDLRDPYTF
>TRBV19|-|-|TRBJ2-3
TGTGCCAGTACCAGGAAACGGACAAGCACAGATACGCAGTATTTT
CASTRKRTSTDTQYF
>TRBV6-5|-|-|TRBJ2-7
TGTGCCAGCAGTAGAAGTTCGACTATCCCCTACGAGCAGTACTTC
CASSRSSTIPYEQYF
>TRBV9|-|-|TRBJ2-1
TGTGCCAGCAGCGACGGGTCCTCGGAGCAGTTCTTC
CASSDGSSEQFF
>TRBV28|-|-|TRBJ2-7
TGTGCCAGCAGCGGGTTTCGCGAGCAGTACTTC
CASSGFREQYF
>TRBV7-9|TRBD1|-|TRBJ2-7
TGTGCCAGCAGCAAAACGACAGGGTGGACCTACGAGCAGTACTTC
CASSKTTGWTYEQYF
>TRBV2|-|-|TRBJ1-2
TGTGCCAGCAGTCCGACAGGCTTTGGCTACACCTTC
CASSPTGFGYTF
>TRBV27|TRBD2|-|TRBJ2-1
TGTGCCAGCAGTGGGCGCGGGGGAGGTTACAATGAGCAGTTCTTC
CASSGRGGGYNEQFF
>TRBV9|-|-|TRBJ2-7
TGTGCCAGCAGCGTAGCGCTGGGATTCTACGAGCAGTACTTC
CASSVALGFYEQYF
>TRBV5-1|-|-|TRBJ1-5
TGCGCCAGCAGCTTGAGCGGGCCGGGGGGCAATCAGCCCCAGCATTTT
CASSLSGPGGNQPQHF
>TRBV7-2|TRBD1|-|TRBJ1-5
TGTGCCAGCAGCTACCGGACAGGCCTAAATAATCAGCCCCAGCATTTT
CASSYRTGLNNQPQHF
>TRBV21-1|-|-|TRBJ1-2
TGTGCCAGCGTCCCCGGCGGGGGGAGGAGGGGCTACACCTTC
CASVPGGGRRGYTF
>TRBV28|-|-|TRBJ1-1
TGTGCCAGCAGTTTAATGGGCAGTCTCATGAACACTGAAGCTTTCTTT
CASSLMGSLMNTEAFF
>TRBV15|TRBD2|-|TRBJ2-3
TGTGCCACCTGCCTAGCGGGAAACACAGATACGCAGTATTTT
CATCLAGNTDTQYF
>TRBV10-2|-|-|TRBJ2-7
TGCGCCAGCAGTGAGCTAGGGCCACCGGCCGAGCAGTACTTC
CASSELGPPAEQYF
>TRBV7-8|-|-|TRBJ1-2
TGTGCCAGCAGCTTGGGAAATAACTATGGCTACACCTTC
CASSLGNNYGYTF
>TRBV15|-|-|TRBJ1-5
TGTGCCACCAGCAGAGATCCGGATAGCAATCAGCCCCAGCATTTT
CATSRDPDSNQPQHF
>TRBV21-1|-|-|TRBJ1-4
TGTGCCAGCATTTCGGGGCGGGCTAATGAAAAACTGTTTTTT
CASISGRANEKLFF
>TRBV4-3|-|-|TRBJ1-1
TGCGCCAGCAGCCAAGGACCCTACACTGAAGCTTTCTTT
CASSQGPYTEAFF
>TRBV6-4|-|once|TRBJ2-1
TGTGCCAGCAGTGACAACCTTCGGCCCTACAATGAGCAGTTCTTC
CASSDNLRPYNEQFF
>TRBV13|TRBD2|once|TRBJ2-5
TGTGCCAGCAGCCCTCCAACACTAGCGGGAGTCCAAGAGACCCAGTACTTC
CASSPPTLAGVQETQYF
>TRBV19|-|-|TRBJ1-6
TGTGCCAGTAGTATCTACAATGTCAATTCACCCCTCCACTTT
CASSIYNVNSPLHF
>TRBV28|TRBD2|once|TRBJ2-1
TGTGCCAGCAGTTTCGCTAGCGGGACCTACAATGAGCAGTTCTTC
CASSFASGTYNEQFF